This TCR beta chain was captured by sequencing in a study of T cells after yellow fever vaccination. MiXCR, applied by TCRdb to the 5' RACE reads, yields one record per CDR3 protein. The profile shows around 400,000 distinct CDR3 sequences, approximately 10% of them singletons. Trimming left V 3 bases short and J 7 bases short, with 9 bases between. Germline V lookup: CDR1 SGHTA, CDR2 FQGNSA. The CDR3 runs to 13 residues. V gene TRBV7-2 combines with J gene TRBJ1-4, with a weak D call TRBD1 (5 bases). Material: PBMCs, obtained on the day of the first yellow fever vaccination. The sequence was collected from a man younger than 35 who received the YFV17D yellow fever vaccine. As DNA, the CDR3 is TGTGCCAGCAGCTTTGGGACCGCTGAAAAACTGTTTTTT. Translation gives CASSFGTAEKLFF. Complete variable domain (other parts from reference TRBV7-2 and TRBJ1-4): GAGVSQSPSNKVTEKGKDVELRCDPISGHTALYWYRQSLGQGLEFLIYFQGNSAPDKSGLPSDRFSAERTGGSVSTLTIQRTQQEDSAVYLCASSFGTAEKLFFGSGTQLSVL.